This entry concerns a single T cell receptor (beta chain). Its antigen target is currently unknown. Per-base qualities were not stored, and no clone one base away is much larger. The data stem from a study of cytomegalovirus exposure and HLA in healthy donors (TCRdb year 2017). For context, the study as a whole: An earlier analysis of 587 of the donors reported around 280 Gb of sequence data and 95 million to 120 million unique TCR beta sequences obtained from around 180 million T cells. Roughly 300 gigabases of sequencing data and tens of millions of unique TCR sequences were included in an early release covering about 620 HLA-typed donors. Among the roughly 400 genotyped donors, approximately 81% belonged to the genetic ancestry cluster associated with self-reported Caucasian donors. The study was designed to test whether signatures of past pathogen exposure could be identified by cataloging public T cell receptors. The T cell repertoires of some 700 subjects were profiled by immunosequencing and related to cytomegalovirus serostatus. In addition to the first cohort of 666 subjects, a separate validation cohort of 120 different subjects was used. To predict cytomegalovirus infection status, the study brought together high-throughput TCR immunosequencing, statistical association of individual TCRs with disease status, and machine learning. A later analysis re-examined previously published TCR beta repertoires from 600 to 700 donors and added high-resolution HLA genotyping to investigate patterns of TCR occurrence. The later analysis used no new phenotypic data to find candidate immune exposures, relying instead on TCR beta sequences and their occurrence across donors. An earlier analysis of approximately 580 of the donors used high-throughput TCR beta sequencing to judge whether each TCR beta V gene segment behaved as functional or pseudogenic. Donor age, sex, ethnicity and CMV serostatus were compiled alongside the repertoire data. A later genetic analysis took genome-wide SNP genotypes for about 65% of the 666 donors and used that subset as a discovery cohort. Every discovery cohort repertoire had been produced on one sequencing platform. Both class I and class II loci were covered by HLA typing, at four-digit resolution. Typing coverage differed by locus: A, B, C, DRB1 and DQB1 were typed in about 620-640 donors, DQA1 in 500 to 550, DPA1 in 600 to 610, and DPB1 in around 440. Roughly five DR-DQ haplotypes were handled as single units for association and clustering, since linkage in the cohort was strong. Among about 390 genotyped donors of the cohort, an average of approximately 240,000 unique TCR beta nucleotide sequences were sequenced per donor, roughly a sixth of them non-productive.

The cohort comprised hundreds of healthy bone marrow donors. At the time of sampling, every cohort member was nominally healthy, though immune exposures that went unrecorded were likely present. The donor was CMV seronegative and was included in the group of hundreds of seronegative cohort members. A peripheral blood sample was collected from each donor, and TCR beta sequencing was performed on peripheral blood mononuclear cells. Genomic DNA extraction from the blood cell samples was performed with the Qiagen DNeasy Blood Extraction Kit. V was cut back by 4 bases and J by 7 bases, leaving a gap of 14 bases between them. CDR1 and CDR2 are drawn from the germline V gene: SGHTS, YDEGEE. The CDR3, cysteine through phenylalanine, is 14 amino acids long. Only the CDR3 region is kept as DNA, spanning 42 bases read in frame from base 1. Libraries were built with the immunoSEQ multiplex PCR assay. The multiplex PCR relied on a mix of 60 forward primers for TCR Vbeta segments and 13 reverse primers for TCR Jbeta segments. Amplification of the CDR3 region of rearranged TCR beta genes was performed with a multiplex PCR assay on genomic DNA. The amplified TCR beta libraries were sequenced on the Illumina HiSeq System as 87-base-pair reads. The authors' pipeline ran thus. Across the 500 to 850 repertoires, a later analysis counted roughly 84 million unique TCR beta chains, some 11 million of which were shared by at least two donors. Raw reads were error-corrected and collapsed into unique sequences by a nearest-neighbor algorithm in which closely related sequences were merged to remove PCR and sequencing errors. Alignment of CDR3 sequences to IMGT reference sequences was used to assign V, D and J gene segments. For a sequence to be retained, at least a six-nucleotide match to both a V gene segment and a J gene segment was required. A rearrangement was called productive if the CDR3 had no stop codons and remained in frame with V and J, and every other rearrangement was called non-productive. CDR3 was defined according to IMGT convention as the region running from the second conserved V-encoded cysteine to the conserved J-encoded phenylalanine. The earlier analysis of 587 of the donors excluded sequences that lacked an unambiguous match to a single V gene segment. In an earlier analysis of some 590 of the donors, a V segment was called functional when productive rearrangements were above 56.7%, and segregating when the standard deviation between donors exceeded 5%. A statistical classification framework was developed to diagnose cytomegalovirus status using the catalog of TCR beta chain sequences. V and J gene assignment, in a later analysis, came from comparing TCR nucleotide sequences with IMGT/GENE-DB human TR gene sequences. A later analysis assigned CDR3 sequences and most-parsimonious VDJ recombination scenarios with the TCRdist pipeline. In a later analysis, each TCR beta chain was defined by its CDR3 amino acid sequence together with its V-gene family, and reads without a unique V-gene family were excluded. A later analysis removed 500 to 650 highly shared, low-generation-probability nucleotide sequences to deal with suspected cross-contamination and a sequencing artifact. In a later analysis, a clonal expansion index for each public chain was calculated from normalized within-repertoire ranks of inferred template counts. A later analysis computed generation probabilities with a VDJ recombination model fitted to out-of-frame rearrangements, and checked the results against IGoR. In a later analysis, hypergeometric tests were used to score TCR-TCR, TCR-HLA and TCR-CMV co-occurrence, with a repertoire-size bias correction applied to TCR pairs. A later analysis estimated false discovery rates by permuting HLA or CMV assignments 20 times. A later analysis grouped co-occurring TCRs with DBSCAN, adding TCRdist sequence similarity when clustering within HLA-allele-positive subsets. For co-occurrence clustering, repertoires with fewer than 30,000 or more than 120,000 public chains were excluded, along with roughly five repertoires with anomalous nucleotide sharing. In TCRdb, the immuneACCESS table is reduced to in-frame sequences with V and J assigned. These tables do not hold every clone; where another copy was compared, an unresolved V gene accounts for under half, and the others remain unexplained. V and J calls and clone size are given by that table; D and trimming were obtained from the DNA. Recorded for this sample are some 140,000 clones; roughly three quarters of them occurred a single time. The leading ten clones occupy approximately 1.1% of the sample.

General conclusions and limits of the study: Presence/absence analyses assumed roughly uniform sequencing depth across donors, an assumption that may not hold. For the cohort, immune exposure information was limited to CMV serostatus. In a later analysis, several top co-occurrence clusters were reported to appear linked to parvovirus B19, influenza, CMV and Epstein-Barr virus. Correlated functional status among segregating V segments might be attributable to linkage disequilibrium, but an unknown experimental factor could not be ruled out. In a later analysis, TCR association rates were found to vary across HLA loci, with the most associated TCRs seen for DRB1 alleles and the fewest for HLA-C alleles. Strong co-occurrence of HLA alleles, especially DR and DQ, made assigning TCR associations to individual alleles difficult. Some 15 rarely observed V segments, including chromosome 9 orphons, were excluded from the earlier analysis of about 600 of the donors because counts were too low. In a later analysis, HLA-associated TCR beta chains were found to be more clonally expanded and to have lower generation probabilities than equally common non-associated chains. A further reported finding was that TCR beta sequences accurately predicted the HLA-A and HLA-B alleles for most subjects in the first cohort. In a later analysis, most CMV-associated TCR beta chains were found to appear HLA-restricted, with HLA associations seemingly driven largely by CMV exposure. Cytomegalovirus status was reported to be diagnosed by the classifier with high specificity and sensitivity in both the original and validation cohorts. A later genetic analysis reported fewer N-insertions in productive TCRs among donors in an Asian-associated ancestry cluster than the 666-donor mean. Because HLA typing was unavailable for some donors at each locus, only the typed subset was used in association tests. A group of highly shared sequence variants was considered likely to be a technical artifact of the sequencing pipeline. Broadly in line with IMGT annotations, most TCR beta V segments showed up in productive rearrangements about 87% or about 30% of the time in an earlier analysis of under 700 of the donors. Most TCR sequences were observed very rarely across donors, whereas some public TCRs were present in many individuals. V-gene and J-gene trimming of TCR beta chains was associated with a missense DCLRE1C variant in a later genetic analysis, and the association was replicated in an independent cohort. The cohort was sequenced for TCR beta chains only, and without alpha or paired-chain data the features that could be detected were limited. It was suggested by the authors that the approach could potentially be generalized to other disease states and immunological phenotypes. The 87-base-pair reads could not distinguish some IMGT-functional V segments, including TRBV6-2 and TRBV6-3, so those segments were excluded. In vitro tests confirmed that a few of the cytomegalovirus-associated TCR beta chains recognize cytomegalovirus antigens. A later analysis associated about 16,000 TCR beta sequences with specific HLA alleles at a false discovery rate of 0.05. In the study, about 150 TCR beta chains were listed as associated with cytomegalovirus.

This sequence originates from a male donor in good health and CMV-seronegative. Sequencing was done on a sample of PBMCs. The chain uses TRBV5-8 and TRBJ1-4; the D region possibly corresponds to TRBD1 (6 bases align). The DNA is TGTGCCAGCAGCCTCCCAGGGGCAGGTGAAAAACTGTTTTTT. Translated, this is CASSLPGAGEKLFF.